This T cell receptor (beta chain) was documented in a study of breast tumors, draining lymph nodes, adjacent tissues. Study-level points and caveats: Most tumor T cells seemingly derive from lymph node, then expand in tumor. Tumors had less TCR diversity than lymph nodes, more than nontumor tissue.

One entry per CDR3 protein results from TCRdb running MiXCR on the multiplex PCR reads. The table has about 140,000 distinct CDR3 sequences, around a third seen once. About this clonotype: No antigen is known for it.

Breast cancer patients provided tissue from their axillary draining lymph nodes. The CDR3 consists of 14 residues. Looked up from germline, CDR1 is SGHNT and CDR2 is YENEEA. J lost 8 bases, V lost 3 bases, and 3 bases had no gene match. The sequencing input was axillary lymph node tissue. The receptor was derived from a female donor with breast cancer. Some clones in this sample may be carry-over from other donors' samples. The gene calls are TRBV11-3 and TRBJ2-1; 11 bases fit TRBD2. The CDR3 DNA is TGTGCCAGCAGCTTCGGACTAGCGGGCGATGAGCAGTTCTTC. Amino acid sequence: CASSFGLAGDEQFF.